These 28 T cell receptor beta chains share one sample of origin, sequenced in a study of OX40 agonist ivuxolimab in advanced cancers. The table came from immunoSEQ multiplex PCR; TCRdb's copy has only in-frame clones and leaves some out. The sample has 35,000 to 45,000 clones; approximately 90% are singletons. The sample was CD4+ or CD8+ T cells sorted from blood, taken in a trial of the OX40 agonist ivuxolimab. The receptors stem from an adult with an advanced solid tumor such as melanoma, head and neck, liver or kidney cancer.

The rearrangement joins TRBV6-1 to TRBJ2-7; D possibly corresponds to TRBD1 (6 bases). Between the trimmed V and J ends, which lost 2 bases and 2 bases, there was a span of 7 bases. This CDR3 has 13 amino acids. Germline V CDR1 and CDR2: MNHNS, SASEGT. The CDR3 DNA is TGTGCCAGCAGTGAATGGGACACCTACGAGCAGTACTTC. It translates to CASSEWDTYEQYF.

The chain joins TRBV9 to TRBJ2-7; possible D gene TRBD2, 7 bases. CDR1 SGDLS and CDR2 YYNGEE come from the germline V gene. The CDR3 contains 14 residues. V was pared by 3 bases and J by 6 bases, with 16 bases between. CDR3 sequence: CASSEAGGGREQYF. DNA of the CDR3: TGTGCCAGCAGCGAGGCCGGCGGGGGCCGCGAGCAGTACTTC. Using reference TRBV9 and TRBJ2-7 for the parts outside the CDR3, the full variable domain is DSGVTQTPKHLITATGQRVTLRCSPRSGDLSVYWYQQSLDQGLQFLIQYYNGEERAKGNILERFSAQQFPDLHSELNLSSLELGDSALYFCASSEAGGGREQYFGPGTRLTVT.

The chain carries TRBV4-1 and TRBJ2-7; no definite D call. V was shortened by 5 bases and J by 6 bases, with 11 bases between the two germline ends. Germline CDR1 MGHRA, CDR2 YSYEKL. There are 12 residues in the CDR3. CDR3 protein: CASSETGFEQYF. The CDR3 region has the DNA TGCGCCAGCAGCGAGACTGGGTTCGAGCAGTACTTC.

V is TRBV2 and J is TRBJ1-1; 9 positions match TRBD1. The CDR3 extends over 15 amino acids. Losses at the gene ends were 5 bases for V and 3 bases for J; bases not matched to a gene: 7. The germline gives CDR1 SNHLY, CDR2 FYNNEI. The CDR3 bases are TGTGCCAGCAGTATGGACAGGGGAGAGGACACTGAAGCTTTCTTT. This sequence encodes CASSMDRGEDTEAFF.

The chain employs TRBV5-1 and TRBJ2-7; D is possibly TRBD1 (5 bases). V was trimmed by 6 bases and J by 4 bases, leaving 14 bases between them. CDR3 size: 13 residues. The germline CDR1 and CDR2 sequences are SGHRS and YFSETQ. This CDR3 is CASMAGSGYEQYF. As DNA, the CDR3 is TGCGCCAGCATGGCAGGGTCTGGGTACGAGCAGTACTTC. Supplemented by reference TRBV5-1 and TRBJ2-7, the full variable domain reads KAGVTQTPRYLIKTRGQQVTLSCSPISGHRSVSWYQQTPGQGLQFLFEYFSETQRNKGNFPGRFSGRQFSNSRSEMNVSTLELGDSALYLCASMAGSGYEQYFGPGTRLTVT.

V and J are TRBV4-2 and TRBJ2-2, with 10 bases identical to TRBD2. V lost 0 bases to trimming and J lost 4 bases; unmatched junction nucleotides: 8. The germline V gene encodes CDR1 LGHNA and CDR2 YNFKEQ. This CDR3 has 18 amino acids. The CDR3 bases are TGTGCCAGCAGCCAAGAGCGGAGCGGGAGGGCCGTCACCGGGGAGCTGTTTTTT. Amino acids: CASSQERSGRAVTGELFF.

This clone was recorded once. CDR3 sequence (DNA): TGTGCCAGCAGCTTAGAGGGCGCTTTAAGCTCCTACAATGAGCAGTTCTTC. Protein: CASSLEGALSSYNEQFF. V usage is TRBV7-6 and J usage is TRBJ2-1; D is uncertain. The V end was cut by 1 base, the J end by 0 bases, with 13 bases between. CDR3 length equals 17 residues. CDR1 SGHVS and CDR2 FNYEAQ come from the germline V gene.

The chain combines TRBV7-8 with TRBJ1-4, with 9 bases identical to TRBD1. The CDR3 length is 18 residues. V lost 1 base to trimming and J lost 1 base; unmatched junction nucleotides: 7. CDR1 and CDR2 (germline): SGHVS, FQNEAQ. The chain's CDR3 is CASSLVGQGRGTNEKLFF. In DNA, the CDR3 is TGTGCCAGCAGCTTAGTGGGACAGGGAAGGGGAACTAATGAAAAACTGTTTTTT. Full variable domain (missing parts from reference TRBV7-8 and TRBJ1-4): GAGVSQSPRYKVAKRGQDVALRCDPISGHVSLFWYQQALGQGPEFLTYFQNEAQLDKSGLPSDRFFAERPEGSVSTLKIQRTQQEDSAVYLCASSLVGQGRGTNEKLFFGSGTQLSVL.

This chain links TRBV4-1 with TRBJ1-5; D possibly corresponds to TRBD1 (6 bases). The ends were cut back, 5 bases at V and 1 base at J, with 12 bases in the middle. CDR1 and CDR2 from the germline V gene are MGHRA and YSYEKL. This CDR3 is 15 amino acids long. The CDR3 is CASSDRDKSNQPQHF. CDR3 DNA: TGCGCCAGCAGCGACCGGGACAAAAGCAATCAGCCCCAGCATTTT.

The V and J genes are TRBV6-6 and TRBJ2-3, with D possibly TRBD2 on 6 matching bases. Germline CDR1 and CDR2: MNHNY and SVGAGI (reference sequence). The CDR3 is 15 residues long. The V gene lost 6 bases and the J gene lost 2 bases, with 15 bases spanning the gap. CDR3 in DNA: TGTGCCAGCAGCCTCATCGGGAGTCCCACAGATACGCAGTATTTT. This encodes CASSLIGSPTDTQYF.

About this clone: The sample contains more than one DNA sequence encoding this CDR3. V is TRBV5-6 and J is TRBJ1-1; D is perhaps TRBD1 (6 bases). Trimming took off 4 bases at V and 3 bases at J, with 7 bases between the two ends. Germline assignment: CDR1 SGHDT and CDR2 YYEEEE. CDR3 length: 12 amino acids. CDR3 nucleotides: TGTGCCAGCAGCCCAGGGGACACTGAAGCTTTCTTT. Its protein product is CASSPGDTEAFF.

The V call is TRBV7-8, the J call TRBJ2-7, with 8 bases identical to TRBD2. Germline V lookup: CDR1 SGHVS, CDR2 FQNEAQ. The CDR3 loop spans 16 amino acids. V lost 2 bases, J lost 0 bases, and 6 bases stayed unmatched. The chain's CDR3 is CASSLLAGFSSYEQYF. As DNA, the CDR3 is TGTGCCAGCAGCTTACTAGCGGGCTTTAGCTCCTACGAGCAGTACTTC.

The table lists this clone with a few counts. The genes are TRBV27 and TRBJ2-3; no clear D gene. This CDR3 comprises 13 residues. Germline lookup yields CDR1 MNHEY and CDR2 SMNVEV (reference sequence). V gave up 0 bases and J gave up 1 base, with 2 bases separating them. CDR3 nucleotide sequence: TGTGCCAGCAGTTTATCGGGCACAGATACGCAGTATTTT. This sequence encodes CASSLSGTDTQYF.

The rearrangement joins TRBV4-1 to TRBJ2-3; 8 bases line up with TRBD2. This CDR3 spans 15 amino acids. Germline V lookup: CDR1 MGHRA, CDR2 YSYEKL. Unmatched junction bases numbered 5, after V lost 1 base and J lost 5 bases. CDR3 sequence reads: CASSQVSAGEDTQYF. The CDR3 DNA sequence: TGCGCCAGCAGCCAAGTGTCAGCGGGAGAAGATACGCAGTATTTT.

The chain has TRBV27 and TRBJ2-7; a weak D match, TRBD2 (7 bases). This CDR3 has 16 residues. Trimming left V 8 bases short and J 3 bases short, with 23 bases between. Germline CDR1 MNHEY, CDR2 SMNVEV (reference sequence). The DNA of the CDR3 is TGTGCCAGCGGGACATCCCTAGCGGTAGGGGGCTACGAGCAGTACTTC. This encodes CASGTSLAVGGYEQYF.

This chain links TRBV21-1 with TRBJ1-5. TRBV21-1 counts as a pseudogene. This CDR3 spans 15 amino acids. CDR3 nucleotides: TGTGCCAGCCTCATCCTCGGTCGTCACAATCAGCCCCAGCATTTT. It is translated as CASLILGRHNQPQHF.

This clone has just one count. Other DNA sequences in the sample encode the same CDR3. The chain combines TRBV9 with TRBJ2-3; D may be TRBD2 (6 bases). The V and J ends lost 3 bases and 0 bases respectively, with 8 bases between them. This CDR3 contains 14 residues. Germline CDR1 SGDLS, CDR2 YYNGEE. CDR3 in amino acids: CASSGGTSTDTQYF. The CDR3 DNA is TGTGCCAGCAGCGGGGGGACTAGCACAGATACGCAGTATTTT.

The chain combines TRBV5-4 with TRBJ2-7; 14 bases agree with TRBD2. The CDR3 extends over 16 amino acids. CDR1 SGHNT and CDR2 YYREEE come from the germline V gene (reference sequence). V was clipped by 5 bases and J by 3 bases; unmatched bases: 7. The chain's CDR3 is CASSHGLAGGNYEQYF. The DNA for the CDR3 is TGTGCCAGCAGTCATGGACTAGCGGGAGGTAACTACGAGCAGTACTTC.

The chain carries TRBV6-6 and TRBJ2-1; a possible D gene is TRBD2 (6 bases). This CDR3 comprises 15 residues. Germline CDR1 and CDR2: MNHNY and SVGAGI (reference sequence). V gave up 7 bases and J gave up 4 bases, with 17 bases separating them. CDR3 nucleotide sequence: TGTGCCAGCATCCCAACGGGAGCGATATACAATGAGCAGTTCTTC. The encoded protein is CASIPTGAIYNEQFF.

The rearrangement joins TRBV9 to TRBJ2-5; the match to TRBD1 covers 11 bases. Trimming cost V 4 bases and J 4 bases; bases outside gene matches: 6. The CDR3 runs to 15 residues. CDR1 SGDLS and CDR2 YYNGEE come from the germline V gene. CDR3 DNA sequence: TGTGCCAGCAGCTCGGGGACAGGGGGGAGAGAGACCCAGTACTTC. Translated: CASSSGTGGRETQYF. The whole variable domain, filled in from reference TRBV9 and TRBJ2-5, reads DSGVTQTPKHLITATGQRVTLRCSPRSGDLSVYWYQQSLDQGLQFLIQYYNGEERAKGNILERFSAQQFPDLHSELNLSSLELGDSALYFCASSSGTGGRETQYFGPGTRLLVL.

This sequence joins TRBV7-9 and TRBJ1-2; D is uncertain. CDR1 and CDR2 (germline): SEHNR, FQNEAQ (reference sequence). Trimming removed 5 bases from V and 5 bases from J, with 18 bases in between. The CDR3 spans 15 residues. The CDR3 coding sequence is TGTGCCAGCAGCCGAACCCGGATATCAGAATATGGCTACACCTTC. Protein sequence: CASSRTRISEYGYTF.

This clone was recorded once. The chain couples TRBV4-3 to TRBJ1-2; no firm D call. This CDR3 region has 14 residues. V was trimmed by 4 bases and J by 5 bases, leaving 14 bases between them. The germline V gene has CDR1 LGHNA and CDR2 YSLEER. CDR3 residues: CASSPFQGVYGYTF. DNA of the CDR3: TGCGCCAGCAGCCCATTTCAAGGAGTTTATGGCTACACCTTC.

CDR3 nucleotides: TGCGCCAGCAGCTTGAGGGCAGGGGGGAACACTGAAGCTTTCTTT. This gives the protein CASSLRAGGNTEAFF. V usage is TRBV5-1 and J usage is TRBJ1-1, with 7 bases lining up with TRBD1. This CDR3 has 15 residues. Germline CDR1 and CDR2: SGHRS and YFSETQ. The V gene end was trimmed by 1 base and the J gene end by 1 base; junction bases not matched to a gene: 4.

The chain couples TRBV9 to TRBJ2-3, with TRBD2 matching 11 bases. The CDR3 covers 17 residues. J gave up 5 bases and V 0 bases, and 8 bases lay outside the gene matches. Germline lookup yields CDR1 SGDLS and CDR2 YYNGEE. CDR3 amino acids: CASSVEPSGRIGDTQYF. CDR3 bases: TGTGCCAGCAGCGTAGAGCCTAGCGGGAGGATTGGAGATACGCAGTATTTT.

This clone was seen a handful of times. The rearrangement links TRBV7-6 to TRBJ2-5; no clear D gene. The CDR3 loop spans 18 amino acids. V lost 5 bases to trimming and J lost 4 bases, with 26 bases between them. CDR1 and CDR2 (germline): SGHVS, FNYEAQ. The CDR3 DNA reads TGTGCCAGCAGCCTGGCACGGGCCCACCGGGTCCTTGGAGAGACCCAGTACTTC. As protein: CASSLARAHRVLGETQYF.

The V call is TRBV4-1, the J call TRBJ1-1; D remains unclear. V was cut by 6 bases and J by 1 base, with 3 bases left in between. CDR1 and CDR2 (germline): MGHRA, YSYEKL. The CDR3 contains 11 residues. The CDR3 DNA reads as TGCGCCAGCAGGGAGAACACTGAAGCTTTCTTT. This sequence encodes CASRENTEAFF.

This clone was detected once. The chain couples TRBV15 to TRBJ1-1; D is perhaps TRBD1 (5 bases). This CDR3 is built from 15 residues. Germline V CDR1 and CDR2: LNHNV, YYDKDF (reference sequence). V was trimmed by 0 bases and J by 5 bases, leaving 13 bases between them. CDR3 region: CATSRDQGLGTEAFF. In DNA, the CDR3 is TGTGCCACCAGCAGAGATCAGGGCCTGGGGACTGAAGCTTTCTTT.

The CDR3 region is CASSAFGTGNTGELFF. Here the CDR3 DNA reads TGTGCCAGCAGTGCATTCGGGACAGGGAACACCGGGGAGCTGTTTTTT. This chain joins TRBV25-1 and TRBJ2-2; 8 bases are shared with TRBD1. The V gene's germline CDR1 is MGHDK and CDR2 SYGVNS. The CDR3 has 16 amino acids. The ends lost 4 bases at V and 1 base at J; junction bases unmatched: 5. Full variable domain (remainder filled in from reference TRBV25-1 and TRBJ2-2): EADIYQTPRYLVIGTGKKITLECSQTMGHDKMYWYQQDPGMELHLIHYSYGVNSTEKGDLSSESTVSRIRTEHFPLTLESARPSHTSQYLCASSAFGTGNTGELFFGEGSRLTVL.